These 13 T cell receptor beta chains came from one sample sequenced in a study of a mutant IDH1 vaccine in newly diagnosed glioma. What these receptors recognize is not known. Sequencing used immunoSEQ multiplex PCR; TCRdb keeps in-frame clones, though not all of them. The sample lists around 41,000 clones; about 83% were seen once. The sample's time point: week 11, during vaccination. Each vaccine dose was 300 ug of mutant IDH1 20-mer peptide, with topical imiquimod. The specimen was PBMCs, collected from a glioma patient whose treatment included an IDH1 peptide vaccine. Receptors were obtained from a man aged 40-55 years with glioma.

This chain connects TRBV5-1 to TRBJ2-4, with D possibly being TRBD1 or TRBD2 (5 bases each). This CDR3 is 13 amino acids long. The V gene lost 4 bases and the J gene lost 6 bases, with 11 bases spanning the gap. Germline CDR1 is SGHRS and CDR2 is YFSETQ. CDR3 coding DNA: TGCGCCAGCAGCCGCACGGGGCTAAACATTCAGTACTTC. Translation: CASSRTGLNIQYF.

The CDR3 is CASSVTTSNNEQFF. CDR3 bases: TGCGCCAGCAGCGTCACTACCAGCAACAATGAGCAGTTCTTC. This chain links TRBV5-1 with TRBJ2-1; D uncertain. Deletions cut 4 bases from V and 5 bases from J, with 13 bases between. CDR1 is SGHRS and CDR2 is YFSETQ in the germline V gene. The CDR3 is 14 amino acids.

V gene TRBV5-4 combines with J gene TRBJ2-2; TRBD2 agrees at 7 bases. The V and J ends lost 4 bases and 5 bases, in that order; junction bases with no gene match: 5. Germline CDR1 is SGHNT and CDR2 is YYREEE (reference sequence). This CDR3 comprises 14 residues. CDR3 sequence: CASSAGLTTGELFF. Here the CDR3 DNA reads TGTGCCAGCAGCGCGGGACTAACAACCGGGGAGCTGTTTTTT.

This chain links TRBV2 with TRBJ2-1, with 9 bases lining up with TRBD2. The CDR3 extends over 16 amino acids. Germline loops: CDR1 SNHLY, CDR2 FYNNEI. The V and J ends lost 7 bases and 8 bases, in that order; junction bases with no gene match: 15. The CDR3 region is CASTLRSGRRTDEQFF. The CDR3 DNA reads as TGTGCCAGCACTCTCCGTAGCGGGAGACGGACGGATGAGCAGTTCTTC. Full variable domain (outside the CDR3, taken from reference TRBV2 and TRBJ2-1): EPEVTQTPSHQVTQMGQEVILRCVPISNHLYFYWYRQILGQKVEFLVSFYNNEISEKSEIFDDQFSVERPDGSNFTLKIRSTKLEDSAMYFCASTLRSGRRTDEQFFGPGTRLTVL.

As for this clone: A junction boundary mismatches the germline segment, possibly from a read error. V usage is TRBV18 and J usage is TRBJ2-5; 8 bases are shared with TRBD2. The CDR3 runs 13 residues. Germline CDR1 and CDR2: KGHSH and LQKENI. CDR3 sequence: CASSPPSPGTRHF. The CDR3 nucleotides read TGTGCCAGCTCTCCCCCTAGTCCCGGGACTAGGCACTTC.

The chain employs TRBV5-1 and TRBJ2-6; perhaps TRBD2 as D (6 bases). V shed 4 bases and J shed 4 bases, with 15 bases lying between them. CDR3 size: 16 residues. Germline CDR1 reads SGHRS; CDR2 reads YFSETQ. In DNA form, the CDR3 reads TGCGCCAGCAGCCGAGGAGGGGCGGAAGGGGCCAACGTCCTGACTTTC. Its protein product is CASSRGGAEGANVLTF.

This clone was detected only once. As DNA, the CDR3 is TGCGCCAGCAGTAAGGCGGGCGACCAAGAGACCCAGTACTTC. Protein: CASSKAGDQETQYF. The J gene is TRBJ2-5, the V gene TRBV5-1, with D possibly matching TRBD2 (5 bases). The CDR3 contains 14 residues. CDR1 is SGHRS, CDR2 YFSETQ, per germline. V was clipped by 5 bases and J by 0 bases, with 11 bases between them.

The chain links TRBV7-9 to TRBJ2-3; TRBD2 agrees at 10 bases. With V trimmed by 1 base and J by 9 bases, 10 bases remained unmatched. CDR3 length equals 16 residues. Germline loops: CDR1 SEHNR, CDR2 FQNEAQ (reference sequence). This CDR3 reads CASSLEAAGGLLTQYF. The CDR3 coding sequence is TGTGCCAGCAGCTTAGAGGCAGCGGGAGGGCTTTTAACGCAGTATTTT.

This chain connects TRBV13 to TRBJ1-1; tentatively, D is TRBD1 (5 bases). This CDR3 has 16 amino acids. Trimming pared 3 bases from V and 6 bases from J, leaving 20 bases between. Germline CDR1 and CDR2: PRHDT and FYEKMQ (reference sequence). CDR3 sequence reads: CASSFSGWGGGAEAFF. CDR3 DNA sequence: TGTGCCAGCAGCTTCTCCGGCTGGGGCGGAGGGGCTGAAGCTTTCTTT.

This clone was detected only a few times. The chain combines TRBV1 with TRBJ1-3. TRBV1 is deemed a pseudogene. The CDR3 spans 19 residues. The CDR3 is CTSSQDRARVGIRVYTIYF. The CDR3 region has the DNA TGCACCAGCAGCCAAGATAGGGCTAGGGTTGGGATTCGGGTGTACACCATATATTTT.

V is TRBV7-9 and J is TRBJ1-2, with 7 bases aligning to TRBD1. Germline V CDR1 and CDR2: SEHNR, FQNEAQ (reference sequence). Trimming took 5 bases from V and 5 from J; bases not matched to a gene: 5. This CDR3 comprises 13 residues. The CDR3 spells CASSPGQRYGYTF. The CDR3 region has the DNA TGTGCCAGCAGCCCGGGACAGAGATATGGCTACACCTTC.

This clone was recorded once. V is TRBV18 and J is TRBJ1-2, with D possibly TRBD1 on 5 matching bases. The CDR3 spans 15 residues. CDR1 KGHSH and CDR2 LQKENI come from the germline V gene. Trimming pared 6 bases from V and 8 bases from J, leaving 22 bases between. In DNA, the CDR3 is TGTGCCAGCTCCCCTGCCCTGACAGCTAATGGAGGCTACACCTTC. It specifies CASSPALTANGGYTF.

This rearrangement joins TRBV25-1 to TRBJ1-2; D remains unclear. Trimming stripped 7 bases from V and 3 bases from J, with 3 bases between. The CDR3 spans 10 residues. Germline V CDR1 and CDR2: MGHDK, SYGVNS. The CDR3 loop is CASKDYGYTF. CDR3 nucleotides: TGTGCCAGCAAAGACTATGGCTACACCTTC.